This is a list of T cell receptor beta chains from one sample in a study of CD8 T cells in Susac syndrome. Each CDR3 protein gets one entry after TCRdb re-called the immunoSEQ multiplex PCR reads with MiXCR. The top ten hold 0.065% of the sample, which has 250,000 to 350,000 distinct CDR3 sequences, 92% seen once. Input material: CD4+ T cells from PBMCs. The origin of the receptors is a human donor with multiple sclerosis. Both conserved end residues are part of each CDR3. D genes are given only for firm matches. Some rows mark clone size as missing; the rest say once, few, many or name a class of expanded clone.

V gene	J gene	clone size	D gene	CDR3 DNA	CDR3 protein
TRBV7-2	TRBJ1-1	-	-	TGTGCCAGCAGCTTTGTTGCTTTCAGGGAGGGAACGCAAGCTTTCTTT	CASSFVAFREGTQAFF
TRBV4-3	TRBJ2-7	-	TRBD1	TGCGCCAGCAGTCCCGCTGACAGGGGCGGCTACGAGCAGTACTTC	CASSPADRGGYEQYF
TRBV2	TRBJ2-1	-	TRBD2	TGTGCCAGCAGTGAGGAACTAGCGGGGTACAATGAGCAGTTCTTC	CASSEELAGYNEQFF
TRBV6-2/TRBV6-3	TRBJ2-3	once	-	TGTGCCAGCAGTTACGGTCACAGCACAGATACGCAGTATTTT	CASSYGHSTDTQYF
TRBV18	TRBJ1-1	-	-	TGTGCCAGCTCACCATTCAGACAGGAGAACACTGAAGCTTTCTTT	CASSPFRQENTEAFF
TRBV28	TRBJ1-2	-	-	TGTGCCAGCAGTTTAGCCCAACTAGGTGGCTACACCTTC	CASSLAQLGGYTF
TRBV20-1	TRBJ2-7	-	-	TGCAGTGCTAGTTCTGGGTCAAGTCTACGGGAGCAGTACTTC	CSASSGSSLREQYF
TRBV7-9	TRBJ1-2	-	-	TGTGCCAGCACCGAATGGAGACAGTATAACTATGGCTACACCTTC	CASTEWRQYNYGYTF
TRBV14	TRBJ1-4	-	-	TGTGCCAGCAGCCAAGAGGGGCGCCGAAATGAAAAACTGTTTTTT	CASSQEGRRNEKLFF
TRBV27	TRBJ1-1	-	-	TGTGCCAGCAGGCGGACAGTAAACACTGAAGCTTTCTTT	CASRRTVNTEAFF
TRBV2	TRBJ1-1	-	-	TGTGCCAGCAGTAAGGGGAACACTGAAGCTTTCTTT	CASSKGNTEAFF
TRBV20-1	TRBJ2-7	-	TRBD1	TGCAGTGCTAGAGCGCCGACAGGGCAGTACGAGCAGTACTTC	CSARAPTGQYEQYF
TRBV30	TRBJ2-5	-	-	TGTGCCTGGAGTGTATATATGGAGACCCAGTACTTC	CAWSVYMETQYF
TRBV20-1	TRBJ2-5	-	TRBD2	TGCAGTGCTAGAGATCTGCGGGAGGGCCAAGAGACCCAGTACTTC	CSARDLREGQETQYF
TRBV18	TRBJ1-4	-	-	TGTGCCAGCTCACTTACAAGAGGCGAAAAACTGTTTTTT	CASSLTRGEKLFF
TRBV4-2	TRBJ2-5	-	TRBD2	TGTGCCAGCAGCCCGCCGCGGCGGGGGGGGATGGAGACCCAGTACTTC	CASSPPRRGGMETQYF
TRBV4-3	TRBJ2-7	once	-	TGCGCCAGCAGCCAGGCTACCCCCTACGAGCAGTACTTC	CASSQATPYEQYF
TRBV12-3/TRBV12-4	TRBJ1-5	-	-	TGTGCCAGCACCGAAAAGCTCGGGGTGGGGCCAAATCAGCCCCAGCATTTT	CASTEKLGVGPNQPQHF
TRBV3-1	TRBJ2-1	-	-	TGTGCCAGCAGCCTCTCCGGACACCACAATGAGCAGTTCTTC	CASSLSGHHNEQFF
TRBV5-5	TRBJ1-2	-	TRBD1	TGTGCCAGCAGCTCGACGGGGAGGGGGCAGAACTATGGCTACACCTTC	CASSSTGRGQNYGYTF